This TCR beta chain comes out of a study of human T cells and chemical hapten exposure. Across the study: Patch testing placed 0.01% DPC on the upper back, with readings at 6 days. Minor pooled library volume differences mainly drove per-sample TCR yield variation.

Looked up from germline, CDR1 is MGHRA and CDR2 is YSYEKL. The CDR3 sequence is 16 residues long. The V and J ends lost 3 bases and 0 bases respectively, with 15 bases between them. One entry per CDR3 protein, called by TCRdb with MiXCR from the RACE reads. The data show approximately 350,000 distinct CDR3 sequences, approximately 6.3% seen once. Time point of the sample: patch test 1, 2 weeks after DPC sensitization. Treatment: therapeutic diphenylcyclopropenone sensitization with weekly scalp DPC. People who gave samples had alopecia, were 18 to 70 years old, and were suitable for DPC. This chain connects TRBV4-1 to TRBJ2-7, with D tentatively TRBD2 (5 bases). This sequence originates from a young woman with alopecia areata. Some clones in this sample may be carry-over from other donors' samples. Specimen: whole blood, collected in connection with sensitization to the hapten diphenylcyclopropenone (DPC). The CDR3 coding sequence is TGCGCCAGCAGCCACCCGGGGAGAGGGAGCTCCTACGAGCAGTACTTC. The encoded protein is CASSHPGRGSSYEQYF.